This T cell receptor beta chain was recovered during a study of CD8 T cells in ankylosing spondylitis. Study outcomes and limitations: The authors reported significant enrichment of disease-linked clones in matched ankylosing spondylitis synovial fluid.

Many counts were recorded for this clonotype. The antigen is undetermined. TCRdb recomputed calls from the 5' RACE reads with MiXCR, one row per CDR3 protein. The profile shows 120,000 or so distinct CDR3 sequences, around 13% of them singletons. Germline V gene lookup returns CDR1 SQVTM and CDR2 ANQGSEA. V lost 4 bases to trimming and J lost 3 bases, with 12 bases between them. The CDR3 runs to 13 residues. Sequenced: blood, either unsorted or a sorted T cell fraction (not recorded which). The TCR sequence derives from a female donor with ankylosing spondylitis or in good health (not recorded which). This chain joins TRBV29-1 and TRBJ1-1; D gene ambiguous. The CDR3 loop reads CSVARAPDTEAFF. The CDR3 nucleotides read TGCAGCGTTGCGAGGGCTCCGGACACTGAAGCTTTCTTT.